Below, 14 T cell receptor beta chains from the same sample are listed, as sequenced in a study of T cell responses to AZD1222 COVID-19 vaccine. The method was immunoSEQ multiplex PCR; TCRdb's version includes in-frame clones alone and lacks a portion of them. This sample has roughly 120,000 clones, with about 90% found just once. Sample: peripheral blood, taken on day 0 of AZD1222 vaccination. The receptor set was obtained from an adult in good health.

The chain joins TRBV5-5 to TRBJ1-1, with D possibly TRBD1 on 5 matching bases. Germline-derived CDR1 and CDR2 are SGHKS and YYEKEE (reference sequence). This CDR3 comprises 14 residues. Trimming removed 0 bases at V and 6 bases at J, with 12 bases between. The CDR3 here is CASSLAGERSEAFF. The DNA for the CDR3 is TGTGCCAGCAGCTTGGCGGGGGAGAGATCTGAAGCTTTCTTT. Complete variable domain (other parts from reference TRBV5-5 and TRBJ1-1): DAGVTQSPTHLIKTRGQQVTLRCSPISGHKSVSWYQQVLGQGPQFIFQYYEKEERGRGNFPDRFSARQFPNYSSELNVNALLLGDSALYLCASSLAGERSEAFFGQGTRLTVV.

The chain combines TRBV7-9 with TRBJ2-6; D call uncertain. V dropped 5 bases and J dropped 0 bases, with 11 bases sitting between them. The length of the CDR3 is 16 residues. CDR1 SEHNR and CDR2 FQNEAQ come from the germline V gene (reference sequence). CDR3 amino acids: CASSPPQSSGANVLTF. For the CDR3, the DNA is TGTGCCAGCAGCCCCCCACAGAGCTCTGGGGCCAACGTCCTGACTTTC.

The CDR3 reads CASRPRQGNQPQHF. In nucleotides, the CDR3 is TGTGCCAGCAGGCCCCGACAGGGCAATCAGCCCCAGCATTTT. The rearrangement uses TRBV6-6 and TRBJ1-5; tentatively, D is TRBD1 (6 bases). This CDR3 has 14 residues. Germline CDR1 MNHNY, CDR2 SVGAGI (reference sequence). Trimming shortened V by 6 bases and J by 2 bases, and 11 bases separated the two germline ends.

V gene TRBV4-1 combines with J gene TRBJ2-7; D gene uncertain. The CDR3 has 16 residues. V was cut by 0 bases and J by 1 base, with 13 bases left in between. Germline CDR1 and CDR2: MGHRA and YSYEKL. CDR3 sequence reads: CASSQDLGLESYEQYF. The CDR3 DNA follows: TGCGCCAGCAGCCAAGATTTAGGTCTTGAATCCTACGAGCAGTACTTC.

This clone was seen once. The CDR3 is CSVERGPNEQYF. CDR3 bases: TGCAGCGTTGAGAGGGGGCCCAACGAGCAGTACTTC. The rearrangement links TRBV29-1 to TRBJ2-7; the match to TRBD1 covers 7 bases. The J segment lost 5 bases and the V segment lost 3 bases, leaving 4 bases of the junction unmatched. Germline V gene data show CDR1 as SQVTM and CDR2 as ANQGSEA. There are 12 residues in the CDR3.

This chain links TRBV6-6 with TRBJ1-6, with TRBD1 as a possible D gene (6 bases). Deletions cut 5 bases from V and 7 bases from J, with 21 bases between. Germline loops: CDR1 MNHNY, CDR2 SVGAGI (reference sequence). The CDR3 is 17 amino acids. For the CDR3, the DNA is TGTGCCAGCAGTCCCCAGGGGCGGCGGACTGGGAATTCACCCCTCCACTTT. It codes for CASSPQGRRTGNSPLHF.

This chain connects TRBV23-1 to TRBJ1-5; D might be TRBD1 (5 bases). TRBV23-1 is labeled an ORF, and its function is uncertain. Trimming pared 0 bases from V and 5 bases from J, leaving 11 bases between. This CDR3 contains 15 residues. The CDR3 DNA reads as TGCGCCAGCAGTCAATCGTCAGGGATTCATCAGCCCCAGCATTTT. This gives the protein CASSQSSGIHQPQHF.

This clone showed up just a few times. The genes are TRBV5-1 and TRBJ2-5, with 7 bases that match TRBD2. CDR1 is SGHRS, CDR2 YFSETQ, per germline. The V and J ends lost 3 bases and 1 base, in that order; junction bases with no gene match: 3. The length of the CDR3 is 14 residues. The CDR3 nucleotides are TGCGCCAGCAGCTCTGGGGGGGGCCAAGAGACCCAGTACTTC. As protein: CASSSGGGQETQYF.

The CDR3 region is CASSLFWDRRPYNEQFF. CDR3 sequence (DNA): TGTGCCAGCAGTTTATTTTGGGACAGGAGGCCCTACAATGAGCAGTTCTTC. The V call is TRBV28, the J call TRBJ2-1, with 8 bases that match TRBD1. The CDR3 extends over 17 amino acids. Germline trimming cut 1 base from V and 2 bases from J; bases unmatched to any gene: 7. Germline CDR1 is MDHEN and CDR2 is SYDVKM. The full variable domain, in which reference TRBV28 and TRBJ2-1 provide the parts outside the CDR3, is DVKVTQSSRYLVKRTGEKVFLECVQDMDHENMFWYRQDPGLGLRLIYFSYDVKMKEKGDIPEGYSVSREKKERFSLILESASTNQTSMYLCASSLFWDRRPYNEQFFGPGTRLTVL.

This clone turned up a few times. CDR3 sequence: CASSISRGGSGQPQHF. CDR3 sequence (DNA): TGTGCCAGTAGTATATCAAGAGGGGGTAGTGGTCAGCCCCAGCATTTT. The J gene is TRBJ1-5, the V gene TRBV19; possible D gene TRBD1, 6 bases. V lost 2 bases and J lost 6, with 17 bases in between. Per the germline V gene, CDR1 is LNHDA and CDR2 is SQIVND (reference sequence). The CDR3 is made up of 16 amino acids.

This clone has only a few counts. This chain links TRBV27 with TRBJ2-7; 12 bases line up with TRBD1. The ends lost 5 bases at V and 6 bases at J; junction bases unmatched: 8. The CDR3 length is 15 residues. In germline, CDR1 is MNHEY, CDR2 SMNVEV (reference sequence). CDR3 nucleotide sequence: TGTGCCAGCAGTCCCCGGGACAGGGGGCATCTCGAGCAGTACTTC. Residues: CASSPRDRGHLEQYF.

This chain joins TRBV27 and TRBJ2-2; 12 nucleotides line up with TRBD2. The CDR3 runs 18 residues. V dropped 7 bases and J dropped 0; count of bases not matched to a gene: 9. Germline loops: CDR1 MNHEY, CDR2 SMNVEV (reference sequence). CDR3 DNA sequence: TGTGCCAGCACCCCGGCGGGACTAGCGGGCTCGAACACCGGGGAGCTGTTTTTT. Protein sequence: CASTPAGLAGSNTGELFF.

CDR3 region: CASSPSVFPGANVLTF. The CDR3 DNA reads as TGTGCCAGCAGCCCGTCGGTATTCCCGGGGGCCAACGTCCTGACTTTC. The J gene is TRBJ2-6, the V gene TRBV7-9, with no clear D. The CDR3 totals 16 residues. Germline V gene data show CDR1 as SEHNR and CDR2 as FQNEAQ (reference sequence). V lost 5 bases, J lost 4 bases, and 15 bases lay in between.

This chain links TRBV20-1 with TRBJ1-1; D ambiguous. Germline V CDR1 and CDR2: DFQATT, SNEGSKA (reference sequence). The CDR3 has 13 residues. V lost 3 bases, J lost 3 bases, and 11 bases lay in between. CDR3: CSASVLGDTEAFF. CDR3 DNA: TGCAGTGCTAGTGTGCTCGGGGACACTGAAGCTTTCTTT.